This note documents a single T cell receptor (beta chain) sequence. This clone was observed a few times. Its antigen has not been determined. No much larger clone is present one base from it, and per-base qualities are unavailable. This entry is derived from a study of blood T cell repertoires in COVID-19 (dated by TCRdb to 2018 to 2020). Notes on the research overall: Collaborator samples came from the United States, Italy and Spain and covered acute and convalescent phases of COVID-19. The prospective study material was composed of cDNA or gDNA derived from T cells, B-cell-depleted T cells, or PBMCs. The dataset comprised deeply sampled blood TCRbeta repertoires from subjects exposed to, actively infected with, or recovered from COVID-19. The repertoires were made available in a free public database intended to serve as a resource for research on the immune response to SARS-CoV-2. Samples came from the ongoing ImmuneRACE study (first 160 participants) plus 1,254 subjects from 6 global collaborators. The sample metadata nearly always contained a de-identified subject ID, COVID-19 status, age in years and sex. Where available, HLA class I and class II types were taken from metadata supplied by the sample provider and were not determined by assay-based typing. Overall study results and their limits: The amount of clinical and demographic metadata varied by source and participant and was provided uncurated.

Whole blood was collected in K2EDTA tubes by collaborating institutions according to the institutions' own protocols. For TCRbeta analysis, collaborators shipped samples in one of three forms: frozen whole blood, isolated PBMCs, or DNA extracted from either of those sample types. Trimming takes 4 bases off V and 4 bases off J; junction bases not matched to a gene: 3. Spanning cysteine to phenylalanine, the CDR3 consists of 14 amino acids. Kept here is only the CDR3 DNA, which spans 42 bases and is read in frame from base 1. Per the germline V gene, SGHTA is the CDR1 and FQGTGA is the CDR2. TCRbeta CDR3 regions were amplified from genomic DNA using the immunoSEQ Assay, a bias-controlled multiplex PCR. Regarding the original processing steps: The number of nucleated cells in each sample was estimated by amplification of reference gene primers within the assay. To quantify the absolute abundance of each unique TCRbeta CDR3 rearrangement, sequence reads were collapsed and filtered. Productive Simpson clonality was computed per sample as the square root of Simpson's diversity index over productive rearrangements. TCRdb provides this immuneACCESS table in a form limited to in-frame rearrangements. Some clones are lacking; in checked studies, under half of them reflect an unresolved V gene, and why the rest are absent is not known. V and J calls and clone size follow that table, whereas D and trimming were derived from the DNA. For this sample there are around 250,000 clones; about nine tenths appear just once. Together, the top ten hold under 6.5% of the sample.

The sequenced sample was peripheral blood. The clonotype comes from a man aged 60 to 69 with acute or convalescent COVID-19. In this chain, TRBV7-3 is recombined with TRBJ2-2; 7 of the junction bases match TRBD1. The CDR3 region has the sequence CASSSGQITGELFF. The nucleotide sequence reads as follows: TGTGCCAGCAGCTCGGGACAGATCACCGGGGAGCTGTTTTTT. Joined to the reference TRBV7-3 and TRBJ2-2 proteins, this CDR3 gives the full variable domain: GAGVSQTPSNKVTEKGKYVELRCDPISGHTALYWYRQSLGQGPEFLIYFQGTGAADDSGLPNDRFFAVRPEGSVSTLKIQRTERGDSAVYLCASSSGQITGELFFGEGSRLTVL.